The 4 T cell receptor beta chains in this list originate from one sample, sequenced in a study of blood T cells in healthy people across ages (dated by TCRdb to about 2015). Receptors were amplified or captured by 5' RACE. The instrument given in TCRdb is Illumina HiSeq 2500. A second about 7 to 12 cycle PCR used a sample-barcoded 5' primer and a J-beta primer mix. TCRdb cleaned the public reads at Q25 with fastp, built clones with MiXCR and kept in-frame beta chains. Rows with a matching CDR3 protein are joined into one entry that keeps the most common DNA and genes. The sample profile shows about 1.8 million distinct CDR3 sequences; about 49% of them were found once. The biggest ten clones account for approximately 2.1% of the sample. Sequenced: blood. These receptors all come from a woman in her 40s in good health.

This clonotype was seen a handful of times. J is TRBJ2-7 and V is TRBV10-3; D is unresolved. Germline V gene lookup returns CDR1 ENHRY and CDR2 SYGVKD. The CDR3 loop spans 13 amino acids. The V end lost 4 bases, the J end lost 1 base, and 8 bases lay between the germline ends. The CDR3 bases are TGTGCCATCAGTGTTGGGGATTCCTACGAGCAGTACTTC. As protein: CAISVGDSYEQYF.

The V and J genes are TRBV15 and TRBJ1-2; TRBD1 agrees at 10 bases. Germline V gene data show CDR1 as LNHNV and CDR2 as YYDKDF (reference sequence). V lost 1 base to trimming and J lost 4 bases; unmatched junction nucleotides: 3. This CDR3 comprises 15 residues. The CDR3 DNA is TGTGCCACCAGCAGAGGGGGGGACAGGGGCTATGGCTACACCTTC. This encodes CATSRGGDRGYGYTF.

This chain links TRBV7-2 with TRBJ1-5; tentatively, D is TRBD1 (6 bases). The CDR3 runs 16 residues. Looked up from germline, CDR1 is SGHTA and CDR2 is FQGNSA. Trimming removed 5 bases at V and 1 base at J, with 15 bases between. The CDR3 spells CASSPQAGASNQPQHF. In DNA form, the CDR3 reads TGTGCCAGCAGCCCACAAGCGGGGGCAAGCAATCAGCCCCAGCATTTT.

J is TRBJ1-2 and V is TRBV10-2; 7 bases match TRBD1. Germline V gene lookup returns CDR1 WSHSY and CDR2 SAAADI. The CDR3 spans 13 residues. V lost 7 bases, J lost 5 bases, and 7 bases stayed unmatched. The CDR3 DNA sequence: TGCGCCAGCAAATTAGGGGGCGGATATGGCTACACCTTC. As protein: CASKLGGGYGYTF.